This T cell receptor (beta chain) was sequenced for a study of graft-versus-host responses after intestinal transplantation. Here immunoSEQ multiplex PCR was the method, and the copy in TCRdb shows in-frame clones only, minus some. Altogether about 39,000 clones are present, approximately 89% being singletons, with the ten largest covering 7% to 7.5%. V lost 0 bases to trimming and J lost 3 bases, with 6 bases between them. Per germline, CDR1 LGHNA and CDR2 YNFKEQ. The CDR3 extends over 14 amino acids. The sample was PBMCs, taken roughly 270 days after transplant. The clonotype was recovered from a human patient who received an intestinal transplant, so some T cells may come from the graft donor. This chain joins TRBV4-2 and TRBJ1-5; D is undetermined. The CDR3: CASSQEAINQPQHF. The CDR3, as DNA: TGTGCCAGCAGCCAAGAAGCCATCAATCAGCCCCAGCATTTT.